Shown below are 9 T cell receptor beta chains from a single sample sequenced in a study of CD8+CD57+ T cells in acquired aplastic anemia. For sequencing, patients were chosen who had shown expansion of CD8+CD57+ cells by flow cytometry. CDR3 and TCR beta VDJ profiling relied on a genomic DNA template. MiXCR, applied by TCRdb to the reads, yields one record per CDR3 protein. The sample gives around 200,000 distinct CDR3 sequences, 60% to 80% of which show up once; around 50% is in the top ten. Sequencing used sorted CD4+, CD8+, or CD8+CD57+ T cells (not recorded which) from PBMCs. These receptors came from a human donor with aplastic anemia.

The chain is built from TRBV12-3 or TRBV12-4 and TRBJ2-7; 7 bases line up with TRBD2. The CDR3 has 14 residues. V lost 3 bases and J lost 8; bases outside the gene matches: 10. The CDR3 DNA follows: TGTGCCAGCAGTTTCTCCAGCGGGAAACCCAAGCAGTACTTC. Translated: CASSFSSGKPKQYF.

A few counts support this clonotype. V is TRBV7-2 and J is TRBJ1-5, with TRBD1 identical over 7 bases. This CDR3 is built from 13 residues. With 5 bases clipped from V and 5 bases from J, the junction kept 3 bases outside the gene matches. CDR1 SGHTA and CDR2 FQGNSA come from the germline V gene. CDR3 amino acids: CASSLRGDQPQHF. CDR3 in DNA: TGTGCCAGCAGCCTCAGGGGGGATCAGCCCCAGCATTTT. The full variable domain, rest sourced from reference TRBV7-2 and TRBJ1-5, is GAGVSQSPSNKVTEKGKDVELRCDPISGHTALYWYRQSLGQGLEFLIYFQGNSAPDKSGLPSDRFSAERTGGSVSTLTIQRTQQEDSAVYLCASSLRGDQPQHFGDGTRLSIL.

Comment on this clonotype: Germline and junction disagree at one end, which may indicate a read error. The rearrangement links TRBV7-2 to TRBJ1-6, with D perhaps TRBD1 (6 bases). The CDR3 loop spans 15 amino acids. CDR1 is SGHTA, CDR2 FQGNSA, per germline. The CDR3 sequence: CASSLADSLNSPLHF. In nucleotides, the CDR3 is TGTGCCAGCAGCTTAGCGGACAGTTTAAATTCACCACTCCACTTT.

The table lists this clonotype with a few counts. The rearrangement links TRBV5-1 to TRBJ1-5; D might be TRBD1 (5 bases). V lost 4 bases and J 0 bases, leaving 11 bases between the germline ends. Germline CDR1 reads SGHRS; CDR2 reads YFSETQ. The CDR3 spans 15 residues. CDR3 sequence reads: CASSTGLDSNQPQHF. Here the CDR3 DNA reads TGCGCCAGCAGCACGGGGCTGGATAGCAATCAGCCCCAGCATTTT.

This clonotype was recorded at least ten times. A much larger clone differs from this one at a single base, so this may be a read error. The chain joins TRBV6-4 to TRBJ2-3; 10 bases line up with TRBD2. J gave up 2 bases and V 0 bases, and 2 bases lay outside the gene matches. The CDR3 consists of 16 residues. CDR1 and CDR2 (germline): MRHNA, SNTAGT. CDR3 amino acids: CASSDSSGGATDTQYF. The CDR3 region has the DNA TGTGCCAGCAGTGACTCGAGCGGGGGGGCCACAGATACGCAGTATTTT.

This clonotype was recorded a few times. The chain links TRBV24-1 to TRBJ2-1; D gene unclear. The CDR3 covers 11 residues. The V and J ends lost 2 bases and 5 bases respectively, with 0 bases between them. Germline V gene data show CDR1 as KGHDR and CDR2 as SFDVKD. The CDR3 sequence is CATSDYNEQFF. CDR3 DNA: TGTGCCACCAGTGATTACAATGAGCAGTTCTTC.

This chain joins TRBV5-1 and TRBJ2-7, with a tentative D call TRBD1 (6 bases). Germline lookup yields CDR1 SGHRS and CDR2 YFSETQ. V lost 0 bases and J 1 base, leaving 8 bases between the germline ends. This CDR3 spans 14 amino acids. The CDR3 region has the DNA TGCGCCAGCAGCTTGGCACAGGGTTCCTACGAGCAGTACTTC. As protein: CASSLAQGSYEQYF. Combining the CDR3 with reference TRBV5-1 and TRBJ2-7 gives the whole variable domain KAGVTQTPRYLIKTRGQQVTLSCSPISGHRSVSWYQQTPGQGLQFLFEYFSETQRNKGNFPGRFSGRQFSNSRSEMNVSTLELGDSALYLCASSLAQGSYEQYFGPGTRLTVT.

The chain is built from TRBV29-1 and TRBJ1-1; a weak D match, TRBD1 (6 bases). The CDR3 is made up of 14 amino acids. V shed 6 bases and J shed 0 bases, with 14 bases lying between them. Germline CDR1 reads SQVTM; CDR2 reads ANQGSEA. CDR3 sequence reads: CSVDSETLNTEAFF. As DNA, the CDR3 is TGCAGCGTGGACAGTGAAACCTTGAACACTGAAGCTTTCTTT.

V gene TRBV6-5 combines with J gene TRBJ1-1, with D unresolved. The CDR3 covers 13 residues. V lost 6 bases, J lost 6 bases, and 14 bases lay in between. CDR1 and CDR2 from the germline V gene are MNHEY and SVGAGI. CDR3 loop: CASRRGEGAEAFF. The CDR3 DNA follows: TGTGCCAGCAGACGCGGGGAGGGCGCTGAAGCTTTCTTT.